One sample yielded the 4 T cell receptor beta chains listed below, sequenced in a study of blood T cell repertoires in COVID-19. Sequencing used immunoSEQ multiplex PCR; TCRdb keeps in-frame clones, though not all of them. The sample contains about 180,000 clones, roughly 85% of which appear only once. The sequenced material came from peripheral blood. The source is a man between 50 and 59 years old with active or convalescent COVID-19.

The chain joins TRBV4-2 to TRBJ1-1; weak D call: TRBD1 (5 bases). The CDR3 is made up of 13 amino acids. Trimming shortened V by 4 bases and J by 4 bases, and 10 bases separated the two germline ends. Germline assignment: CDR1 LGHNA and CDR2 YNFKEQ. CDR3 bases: TGTGCCAGCAGCCTTCAGGGCGGCACTGAAGCTTTCTTT. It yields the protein CASSLQGGTEAFF.

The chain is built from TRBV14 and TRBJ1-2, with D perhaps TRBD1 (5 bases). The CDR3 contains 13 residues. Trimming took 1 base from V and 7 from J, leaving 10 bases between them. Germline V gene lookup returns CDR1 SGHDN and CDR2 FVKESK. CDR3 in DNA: TGTGCCAGCAGCCAAGCTATCAGGGTTGGCTACACCTTC. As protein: CASSQAIRVGYTF. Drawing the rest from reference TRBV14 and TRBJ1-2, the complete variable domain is EAGVTQFPSHSVIEKGQTVTLRCDPISGHDNLYWYRRVMGKEIKFLLHFVKESKQDESGMPNNRFLAERTGGTYSTLKVQPAELEDSGVYFCASSQAIRVGYTFGSGTRLTVV.

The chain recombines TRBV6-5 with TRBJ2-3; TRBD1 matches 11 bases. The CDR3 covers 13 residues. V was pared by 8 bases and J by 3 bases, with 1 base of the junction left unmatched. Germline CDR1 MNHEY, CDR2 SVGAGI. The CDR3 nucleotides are TGTGCCAGCCGGGACAGGGGGACAGATACGCAGTATTTT. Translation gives CASRDRGTDTQYF.

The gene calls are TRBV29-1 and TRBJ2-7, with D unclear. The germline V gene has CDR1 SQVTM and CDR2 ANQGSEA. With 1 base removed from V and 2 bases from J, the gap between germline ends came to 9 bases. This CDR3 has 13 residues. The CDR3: CSVEGTATYEQYF. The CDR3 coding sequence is TGCAGCGTTGAAGGTACAGCCACCTACGAGCAGTACTTC.